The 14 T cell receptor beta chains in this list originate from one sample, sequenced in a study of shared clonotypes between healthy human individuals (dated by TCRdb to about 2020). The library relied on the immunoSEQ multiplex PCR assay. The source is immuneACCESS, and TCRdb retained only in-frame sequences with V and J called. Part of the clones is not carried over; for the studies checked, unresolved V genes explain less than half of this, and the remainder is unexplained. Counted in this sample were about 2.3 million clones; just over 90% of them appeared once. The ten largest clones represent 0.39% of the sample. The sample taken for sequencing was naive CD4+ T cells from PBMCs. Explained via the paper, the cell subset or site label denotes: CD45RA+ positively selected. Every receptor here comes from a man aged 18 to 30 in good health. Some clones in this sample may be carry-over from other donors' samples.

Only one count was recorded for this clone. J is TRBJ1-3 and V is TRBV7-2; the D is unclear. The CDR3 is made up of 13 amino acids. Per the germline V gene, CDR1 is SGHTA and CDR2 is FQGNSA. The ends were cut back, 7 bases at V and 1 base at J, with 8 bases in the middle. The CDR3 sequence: CASTLGSGNTIYF. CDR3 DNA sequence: TGTGCCAGCACCCTGGGGTCTGGAAACACCATATATTTT. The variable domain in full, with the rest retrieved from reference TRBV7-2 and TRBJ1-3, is GAGVSQSPSNKVTEKGKDVELRCDPISGHTALYWYRQSLGQGLEFLIYFQGNSAPDKSGLPSDRFSAERTGGSVSTLTIQRTQQEDSAVYLCASTLGSGNTIYFGEGSWLTVV.

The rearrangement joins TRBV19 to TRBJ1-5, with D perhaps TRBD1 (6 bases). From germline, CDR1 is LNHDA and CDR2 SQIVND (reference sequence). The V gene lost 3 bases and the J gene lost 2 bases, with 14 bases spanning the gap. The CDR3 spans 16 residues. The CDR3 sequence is CASSITGPSGNQPQHF. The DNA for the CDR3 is TGTGCCAGTAGTATTACAGGGCCCTCAGGCAATCAGCCCCAGCATTTT.

The CDR3 DNA follows: TGTGCCATGGGAGGAATATTCTCTGGGGGCTACACCTTC. It translates to CAMGGIFSGGYTF. The chain is built from TRBV28 and TRBJ1-2; no definite D call. The germline V and J ends were trimmed by 10 bases and 8 bases, with 20 bases remaining between them. The CDR3 extends over 13 amino acids. Per germline, CDR1 MDHEN and CDR2 SYDVKM.

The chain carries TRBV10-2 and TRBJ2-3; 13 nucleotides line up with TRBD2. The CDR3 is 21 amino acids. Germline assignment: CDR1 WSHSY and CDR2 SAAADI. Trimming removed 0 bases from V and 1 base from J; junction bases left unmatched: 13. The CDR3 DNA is TGCGCCAGCAGTGAGTCGAGGTGGGGGACTAGCGGGACCCAACGCACAGATACGCAGTATTTT. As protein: CASSESRWGTSGTQRTDTQYF.

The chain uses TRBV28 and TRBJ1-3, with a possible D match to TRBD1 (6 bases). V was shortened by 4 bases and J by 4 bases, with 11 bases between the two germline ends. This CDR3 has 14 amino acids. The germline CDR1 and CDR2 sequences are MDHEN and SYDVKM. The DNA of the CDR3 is TGTGCCAGCAGTTCCGGACAGAAGGGAAACACCATATATTTT. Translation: CASSSGQKGNTIYF.

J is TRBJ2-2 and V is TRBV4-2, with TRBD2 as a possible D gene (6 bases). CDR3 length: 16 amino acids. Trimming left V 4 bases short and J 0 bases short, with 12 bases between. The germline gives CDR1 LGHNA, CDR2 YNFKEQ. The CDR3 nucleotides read TGTGCCAGCAGCCCGGAGGGGCGGCCGAACACCGGGGAGCTGTTTTTT. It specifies CASSPEGRPNTGELFF.

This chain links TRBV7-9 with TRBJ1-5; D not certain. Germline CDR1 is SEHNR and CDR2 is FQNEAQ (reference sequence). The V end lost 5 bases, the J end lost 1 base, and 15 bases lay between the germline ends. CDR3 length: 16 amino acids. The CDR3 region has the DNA TGTGCCAGCAGCCCCTCGGGTAAGGGAAGCAATCAGCCCCAGCATTTT. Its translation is CASSPSGKGSNQPQHF.

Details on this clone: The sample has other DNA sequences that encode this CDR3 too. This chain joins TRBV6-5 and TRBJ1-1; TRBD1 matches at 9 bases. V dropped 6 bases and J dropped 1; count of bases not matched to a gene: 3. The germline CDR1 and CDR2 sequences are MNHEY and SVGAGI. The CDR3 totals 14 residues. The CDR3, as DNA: TGTGCCAGCAGGCGGGACAGGGAGAACACTGAAGCTTTCTTT. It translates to CASRRDRENTEAFF.

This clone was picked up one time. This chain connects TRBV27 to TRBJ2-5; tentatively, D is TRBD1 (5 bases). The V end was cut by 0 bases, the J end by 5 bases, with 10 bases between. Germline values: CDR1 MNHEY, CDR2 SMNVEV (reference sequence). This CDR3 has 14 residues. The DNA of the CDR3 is TGTGCCAGCAGTTTATCGGCAGGGAAGGAGACCCAGTACTTC. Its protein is CASSLSAGKETQYF.

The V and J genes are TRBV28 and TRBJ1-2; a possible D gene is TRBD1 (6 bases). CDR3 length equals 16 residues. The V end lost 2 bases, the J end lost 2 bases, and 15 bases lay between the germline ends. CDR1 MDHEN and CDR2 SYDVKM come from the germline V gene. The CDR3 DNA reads TGTGCCAGCAGTTTAGGCGGGGGCGCAGGCAACTATGGCTACACCTTC. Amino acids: CASSLGGGAGNYGYTF.

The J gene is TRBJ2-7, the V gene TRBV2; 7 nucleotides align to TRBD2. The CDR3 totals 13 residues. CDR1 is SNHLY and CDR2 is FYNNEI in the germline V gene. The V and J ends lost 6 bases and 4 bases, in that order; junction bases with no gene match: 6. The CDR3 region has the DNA TGTGCCAGCAGGCCGGGACTAATATACGAGCAGTACTTC. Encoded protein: CASRPGLIYEQYF.

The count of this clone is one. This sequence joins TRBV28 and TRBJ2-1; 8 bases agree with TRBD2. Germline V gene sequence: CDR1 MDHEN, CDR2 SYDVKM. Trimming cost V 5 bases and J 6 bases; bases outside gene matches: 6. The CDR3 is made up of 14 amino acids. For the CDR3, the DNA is TGTGCCAGCAGTGCCGGGACTAGTTCCAATGAGCAGTTCTTC. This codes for CASSAGTSSNEQFF.

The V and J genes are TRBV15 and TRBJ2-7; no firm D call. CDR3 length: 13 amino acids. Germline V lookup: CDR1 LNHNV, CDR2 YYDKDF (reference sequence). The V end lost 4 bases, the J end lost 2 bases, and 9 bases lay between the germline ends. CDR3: CATSIGAAYEQYF. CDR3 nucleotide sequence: TGTGCCACCAGCATAGGCGCTGCCTACGAGCAGTACTTC.

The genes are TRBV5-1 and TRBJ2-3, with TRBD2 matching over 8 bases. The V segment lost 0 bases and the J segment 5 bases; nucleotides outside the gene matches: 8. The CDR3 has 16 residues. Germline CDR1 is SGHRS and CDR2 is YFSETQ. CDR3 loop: CASSLAAGRVGDTQYF. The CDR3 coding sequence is TGCGCCAGCAGCTTGGCCGCCGGGAGGGTTGGAGATACGCAGTATTTT.